This T cell receptor beta chain stems from a study of vaccination and CD4 T cells after COVID-19. Across the whole study: The stimulus for the cells was overlapping spike peptides derived from SARS-CoV-2, HCoV-NL63, HCoV-OC43 and HCoV-229E. As control conditions, cultures were given either a CEFX pool serving as positive control, an HIV-1 Nef pool, or no peptide at all. Study conclusions and caveats: Only post-vaccination samples contained a median approximately 90% of the reactive clones in convalescent patients.

About this clonotype: Its antigen is not identified.

The sample's treatment: roughly 11-day PBMC culture with coronavirus spike peptide pools or control peptides (ViraFEST assay). Prior to the COVID-19 pandemic (2011-2018), the unexposed donor's CD4+ T cells were collected. IL-2 (about 10 IU/ml) and peptide pools (roughly 10 ug/ml) were added to cultures of approximately 2.2 million PBMCs per well. Once obtained from cultured CD4+ T cells, the DNA was sequenced using the Oncomine TCR Beta short-read assay. It was from cultured CD4+ T cells that genomic DNA was extracted. TCRdb re-called the PCR reads through MiXCR, storing one row per CDR3 protein. This table holds approximately 9,000 distinct CDR3 sequences, roughly a third found once. This clonotype originated in a human donor in good health. Sequenced material: CD4+ T cells from blood, cultured in vitro.

The CDR3 DNA follows: TGCAGTGCTACCACAAGCAGCGGGAGGCCAGATACGCAGTATTTT. Translating it yields CSATTSSGRPDTQYF. The chain employs TRBV20-1 and TRBJ2-3; 9 bases are shared with TRBD2. The CDR3 runs to 15 residues. Germline CDR1 is DFQATT and CDR2 is SNEGSKA (reference sequence). J gave up 4 bases and V 4 bases, and 9 bases lay outside the gene matches.